These 25 T cell receptor beta chains share one sample of origin, sequenced in a study of blood T cells in healthy people across ages. A sample-barcoded 5' primer and a J-beta primer mix were used in a second PCR of about 7 to 12 cycles. Using its own MiXCR run on the 5' RACE reads, TCRdb lists one record per CDR3 protein. This sample has about 1.1 million distinct CDR3 sequences, with less than 45% found just once. Material for sequencing was blood. These TCRs come from a man between 18 and 35 years old in good health.

The CDR3 nucleotides read TGCAGCGTCCTAGCGGGGGTCGGGTACGAGCAGTACTTC. Its translation is CSVLAGVGYEQYF. The rearrangement uses TRBV29-1 and TRBJ2-7; 10 nucleotides line up with TRBD2. This CDR3 has 13 amino acids. The trim removed 6 bases at V and 4 bases at J, leaving 6 bases unmatched. Per germline, CDR1 SQVTM and CDR2 ANQGSEA.

The J gene is TRBJ2-7, the V gene TRBV2; the match to TRBD1 covers 7 bases. The CDR3 contains 13 residues. Germline V gene sequence: CDR1 SNHLY, CDR2 FYNNEI. The trim removed 7 bases at V and 0 bases at J, leaving 3 bases unmatched. In DNA form, the CDR3 reads TGTGCCAGCACCGGACAGGCCTCCTACGAGCAGTACTTC. Translation: CASTGQASYEQYF.

This chain joins TRBV25-1 and TRBJ2-2; D not certain. V was clipped by 3 bases and J by 6 bases, with 2 bases between them. CDR1 and CDR2 from the germline V gene are MGHDK and SYGVNS. The CDR3 is made up of 11 amino acids. CDR3 sequence reads: CASSDAGELFF. The CDR3 DNA sequence: TGTGCCAGCAGTGATGCCGGGGAGCTGTTTTTT.

This sequence joins TRBV29-1 and TRBJ2-1; TRBD1 matches at 9 bases. There are 12 residues in the CDR3. Trimming removed 6 bases from V and 13 bases from J; junction bases left unmatched: 10. From germline, CDR1 is SQVTM and CDR2 ANQGSEA. Here the CDR3 DNA reads TGCAGCGTCGCCAGACAGGGGGAGACCCAGTTCTTC. As protein: CSVARQGETQFF.

J is TRBJ1-3 and V is TRBV29-1, with D unresolved. CDR3 length: 15 residues. Trimming shortened V by 2 bases and J by 0 bases, and 11 bases separated the two germline ends. The germline CDR1 and CDR2 sequences are SQVTM and ANQGSEA. DNA of the CDR3: TGCAGCGTTGAATTGGTCAGTCGCTCTGGAAACACCATATATTTT. Translation: CSVELVSRSGNTIYF.

Only a few counts were recorded for this clonotype. The rearrangement joins TRBV6-2 or TRBV6-3 to TRBJ2-7, with 9 bases lining up with TRBD2. The CDR3 sequence is 15 residues long. V dropped 2 bases and J dropped 2; count of bases not matched to a gene: 4. CDR1 MNHEY and CDR2 SVGEGT come from the germline V gene. This chain's CDR3 is CASSYRLAEAYEQYF. CDR3 DNA sequence: TGTGCCAGCAGTTACCGACTAGCGGAGGCCTACGAGCAGTACTTC.

The chain recombines TRBV6-1 with TRBJ1-1; the D gene is possibly TRBD1 (6 bases). V was clipped by 8 bases and J by 9 bases, with 19 bases between them. The CDR3 is made up of 13 amino acids. Germline assignment: CDR1 MNHNS and CDR2 SASEGT. The CDR3 is CASGIQGWNKAFF. CDR3 DNA: TGTGCCAGCGGAATACAGGGTTGGAATAAAGCTTTCTTT.

The CDR3 DNA reads TGCAGTGTAGAAGGTCGCAGGGGCAACACTGAAGCTTTCTTT. Its translation is CSVEGRRGNTEAFF. The chain combines TRBV20-1 with TRBJ1-1; possibly TRBD1 for D (6 bases). Germline-derived CDR1 and CDR2 are DFQATT and SNEGSKA (reference sequence). The CDR3 has 14 residues. The germline V and J ends were trimmed by 7 bases and 2 bases, with 17 bases remaining between them.

The genes are TRBV2 and TRBJ2-3; 9 bases match TRBD2. V lost 5 bases to trimming and J lost 1 base; unmatched junction nucleotides: 7. This CDR3 contains 16 residues. The germline V gene has CDR1 SNHLY and CDR2 FYNNEI. The CDR3: CASSNSGGTGTDTQYF. The DNA for the CDR3 is TGTGCCAGCAGTAATAGCGGGGGAACGGGCACAGATACGCAGTATTTT.

This sequence joins TRBV5-4 and TRBJ2-1; 8 bases are shared with TRBD2. Germline CDR1 is SGHNT and CDR2 is YYREEE (reference sequence). This CDR3 is 15 amino acids long. The J segment lost 8 bases and the V segment lost 7 bases, leaving 14 bases of the junction unmatched. CDR3 sequence reads: CASRAGTSNSDEQFF. Written as DNA, the CDR3 is TGTGCCAGCCGGGCCGGGACTAGTAATTCGGATGAGCAGTTCTTC.

The chain carries TRBV4-2 and TRBJ2-3; 9 bases are a match to TRBD2. Per germline, CDR1 LGHNA and CDR2 YNFKEQ. J lost 1 base, V lost 9 bases, and 8 bases had no gene match. The CDR3 length is 15 residues. The CDR3 here is CASSTLAGRTDTQYF. CDR3 DNA: TGTGCCAGTAGTACGCTAGCGGGGCGCACAGATACGCAGTATTTT.

This sequence joins TRBV6-5 and TRBJ1-1; maybe TRBD1 (6 bases). Looked up from germline, CDR1 is MNHEY and CDR2 is SVGAGI. Between the trimmed V and J ends, which lost 6 bases and 4 bases, there was a span of 18 bases. The CDR3 contains 15 residues. The CDR3 region has the DNA TGTGCCAGCAGAGCACCAGGGAGGGGGTTCACTGAAGCTTTCTTT. It translates to CASRAPGRGFTEAFF.

This clonotype occurred many times. This sequence joins TRBV13 and TRBJ2-5, with D possibly TRBD1 on 7 matching bases. The ends were cut back, 6 bases at V and 5 bases at J, with 10 bases in the middle. This CDR3 has 12 amino acids. Germline-derived CDR1 and CDR2 are PRHDT and FYEKMQ (reference sequence). CDR3: CASSSGGETQYF. CDR3 nucleotide sequence: TGTGCCAGCAGTTCAGGGGGGGAGACCCAGTACTTC.

V and J are TRBV5-1 and TRBJ2-7; D may be TRBD2 (5 bases). Between the trimmed V and J ends, which lost 4 bases and 0 bases, there was a span of 11 bases. The CDR3 is 14 residues long. The V gene's germline CDR1 is SGHRS and CDR2 YFSETQ. CDR3 in amino acids: CASSARGGSYEQYF. DNA for the CDR3: TGCGCCAGCAGCGCCCGCGGAGGCTCCTACGAGCAGTACTTC.

There are a few counts of this clonotype. The V gene is TRBV20-1, the J gene TRBJ2-1; no firm D call. The CDR3 consists of 15 residues. Trimming cost V 1 base and J 4 bases, with 14 bases left between them. Germline V gene sequence: CDR1 DFQATT, CDR2 SNEGSKA (reference sequence). CDR3 nucleotide sequence: TGCAGTGCTAGAGGGAATAGCCCGCTTTACAATGAGCAGTTCTTC. Protein product: CSARGNSPLYNEQFF.

Points on this clonotype: The CDR3 carries no conserved terminal phenylalanine or tryptophan, so it likely arises from a read error. The V call is TRBV20-1, the J call TRBJ2-2; the D is unclear. There are 13 residues in the CDR3. Trimming removed 3 bases from V and 0 bases from J, with 5 bases in between. Germline-derived CDR1 and CDR2 are DFQATT and SNEGSKA (reference sequence). This chain's CDR3 is CSASGTNTGELFI. Written as DNA, the CDR3 is TGCAGTGCTAGTGGAACGAACACCGGGGAGCTGTTTATT.

The J gene is TRBJ2-2, the V gene TRBV12-3 or TRBV12-4, with TRBD1 as a possible D gene (5 bases). The V gene lost 6 bases and the J gene lost 4 bases, with 9 bases spanning the gap. The CDR3 totals 13 residues. CDR3 nucleotides: TGTGCCAGCAGGACAGTTTCCACCGGGGAGCTGTTTTTT. It encodes CASRTVSTGELFF.

The rearrangement links TRBV4-1 to TRBJ1-1; D ambiguous. V was trimmed by 3 bases and J by 2 bases, leaving 13 bases between them. Germline CDR1 MGHRA, CDR2 YSYEKL. The CDR3 is 15 amino acids. CDR3 DNA sequence: TGCGCCAGCAGCCATAACGGGAACATAAACACTGAAGCTTTCTTT. It encodes CASSHNGNINTEAFF.

As for this clonotype: One end of the junction is discordant with germline, which a read error may explain. The chain joins TRBV10-3 to TRBJ1-6; D might be TRBD1 (6 bases). The CDR3 totals 14 residues. In germline, CDR1 is ENHRY, CDR2 SYGVKD. The CDR3, as DNA: TGTGCCATCAGTGTACAGGGAGAAGGTTCACCCCCCCACTTT. This gives the protein CAISVQGEGSPPHF.

The chain joins TRBV7-2 to TRBJ1-4; D is perhaps TRBD1 (5 bases). Germline CDR1 reads SGHTA; CDR2 reads FQGNSA. V lost 6 bases to trimming and J lost 0 bases, with 17 bases between them. CDR3 size: 17 residues. In DNA form, the CDR3 reads TGTGCCAGCAGTTCCTCAGGGTGGGCGGCAACTAATGAAAAACTGTTTTTT. Translated: CASSSSGWAATNEKLFF.

The V gene is TRBV18, the J gene TRBJ2-3; D is undetermined. Trimming removed 0 bases at V and 4 bases at J, with 8 bases between. Germline V gene data show CDR1 as KGHSH and CDR2 as LQKENI. The CDR3 covers 14 residues. The CDR3, as DNA: TGTGCCAGCTCACCACCTTCTAATCCAGATACGCAGTATTTT. Its protein is CASSPPSNPDTQYF. Together with reference TRBV18 and TRBJ2-3, the CDR3 gives the full variable domain: NAGVMQNPRHLVRRRGQEARLRCSPMKGHSHVYWYRQLPEEGLKFMVYLQKENIIDESGMPKERFSAEFPKEGPSILRIQQVVRGDSAAYFCASSPPSNPDTQYFGPGTRLTVL.

V gene TRBV19 combines with J gene TRBJ2-7; D may correspond to TRBD1 or TRBD2 (5 bases each). The germline V and J ends were trimmed by 3 bases and 1 base, with 16 bases remaining between them. From germline, CDR1 is LNHDA and CDR2 SQIVND (reference sequence). The CDR3 length is 16 residues. CDR3 sequence: CASSIQSPGHSYEQYF. CDR3 in DNA: TGTGCCAGTAGTATTCAAAGTCCGGGGCATTCCTACGAGCAGTACTTC.

The chain links TRBV7-2 to TRBJ1-1; the D is unclear. From germline, CDR1 is SGHTA and CDR2 FQGNSA. This CDR3 region has 14 residues. V lost 1 base to trimming and J lost 3 bases, with 9 bases between them. CDR3 residues: CASSLGYSYTEAFF. In nucleotides, the CDR3 is TGTGCCAGCAGCTTAGGATACAGCTACACTGAAGCTTTCTTT.

The V call is TRBV6-2 or TRBV6-3, the J call TRBJ2-2; D possibly matches TRBD1 or TRBD2 (5 bases each). V lost 2 bases and J 5 bases, leaving 9 bases between the germline ends. From germline, CDR1 is MNHEY and CDR2 SVGEGT. This CDR3 is 14 amino acids long. CDR3 region: CASSYGTLTGELFF. The CDR3 coding sequence is TGTGCCAGCAGTTACGGGACCTTAACCGGGGAGCTGTTTTTT.

The chain employs TRBV6-2 or TRBV6-3 and TRBJ2-4, with 12 bases that match TRBD2. The J call is doubtful: the DNA matches TRBJ2-7 better. The CDR3 covers 16 residues. Germline CDR1 is MNHEY and CDR2 is SVGEGT. DNA for the CDR3: TGTGCCAGCAGAAGTTATACTAGCGGGAGGAGCCACGAGCAGTACTTC. Protein sequence: CASRSYTSGRSHEQYF.